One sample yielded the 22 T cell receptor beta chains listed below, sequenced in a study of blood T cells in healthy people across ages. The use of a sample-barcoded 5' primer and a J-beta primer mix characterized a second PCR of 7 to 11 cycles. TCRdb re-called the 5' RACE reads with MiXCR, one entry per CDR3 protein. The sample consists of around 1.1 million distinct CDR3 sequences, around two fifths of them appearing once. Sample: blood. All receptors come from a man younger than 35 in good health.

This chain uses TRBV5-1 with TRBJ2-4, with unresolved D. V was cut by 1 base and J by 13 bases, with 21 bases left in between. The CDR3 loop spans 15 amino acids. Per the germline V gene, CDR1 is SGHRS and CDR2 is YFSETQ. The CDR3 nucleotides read TGCGCCAGCAGCTTGAATGGGGTCCAACTCGCCGGGCAGTACTTC. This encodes CASSLNGVQLAGQYF.

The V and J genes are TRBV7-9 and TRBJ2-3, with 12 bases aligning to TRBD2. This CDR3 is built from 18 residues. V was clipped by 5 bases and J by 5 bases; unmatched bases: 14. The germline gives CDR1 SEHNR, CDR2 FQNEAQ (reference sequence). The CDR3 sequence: CASSPYGPTSGGQDTQYF. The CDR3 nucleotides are TGTGCCAGCAGCCCCTACGGTCCGACTAGCGGGGGACAAGATACGCAGTATTTT.

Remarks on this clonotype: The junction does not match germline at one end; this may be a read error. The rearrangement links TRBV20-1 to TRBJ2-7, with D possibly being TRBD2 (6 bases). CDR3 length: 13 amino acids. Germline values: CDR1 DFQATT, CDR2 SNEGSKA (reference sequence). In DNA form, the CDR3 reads TGCAGTGCGGACTATCCGAACTCCTGCGAGCAGTACTTC. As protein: CSADYPNSCEQYF.

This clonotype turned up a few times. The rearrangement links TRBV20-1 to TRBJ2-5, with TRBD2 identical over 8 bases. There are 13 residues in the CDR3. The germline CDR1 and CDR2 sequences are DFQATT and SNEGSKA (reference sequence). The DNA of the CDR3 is TGCAAAGTAAAGCGGGGGAACCAAGAGACCCAGTACTTC. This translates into CKVKRGNQETQYF.

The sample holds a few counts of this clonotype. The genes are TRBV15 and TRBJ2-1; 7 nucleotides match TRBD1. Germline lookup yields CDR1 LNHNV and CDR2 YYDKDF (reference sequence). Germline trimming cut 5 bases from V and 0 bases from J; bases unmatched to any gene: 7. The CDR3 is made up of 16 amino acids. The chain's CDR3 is CATSGGQAFSYNEQFF. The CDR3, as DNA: TGTGCCACCAGCGGAGGACAGGCGTTCTCCTACAATGAGCAGTTCTTC.

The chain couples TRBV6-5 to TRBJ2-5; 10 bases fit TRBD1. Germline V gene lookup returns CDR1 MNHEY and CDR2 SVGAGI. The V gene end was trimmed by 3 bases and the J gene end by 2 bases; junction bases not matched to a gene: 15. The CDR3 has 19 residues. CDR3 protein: CASSYGQGDDRFTQETQYF. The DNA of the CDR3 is TGTGCCAGCAGTTATGGACAGGGGGATGACCGATTTACTCAAGAGACCCAGTACTTC.

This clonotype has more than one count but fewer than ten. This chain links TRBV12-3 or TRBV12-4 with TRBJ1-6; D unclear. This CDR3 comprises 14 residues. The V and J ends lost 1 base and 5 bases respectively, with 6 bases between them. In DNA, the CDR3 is TGTGCCAGCAGTTTAGGAAACAATAATTCACCCCTCCACTTT. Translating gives CASSLGNNNSPLHF.

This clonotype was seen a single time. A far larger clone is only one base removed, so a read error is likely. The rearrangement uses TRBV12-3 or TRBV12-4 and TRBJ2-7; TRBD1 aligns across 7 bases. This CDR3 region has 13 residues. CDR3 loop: CTSSPGTAYEQYF. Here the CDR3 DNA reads TGTACCAGCAGTCCCGGGACAGCCTACGAGCAGTACTTC.

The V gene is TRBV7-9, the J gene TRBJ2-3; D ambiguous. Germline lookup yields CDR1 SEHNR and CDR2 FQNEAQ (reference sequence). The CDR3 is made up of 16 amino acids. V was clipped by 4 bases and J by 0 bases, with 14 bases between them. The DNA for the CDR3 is TGTGCCAGCAGCTCTGAGATCCTTCCTAGCACAGATACGCAGTATTTT. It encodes CASSSEILPSTDTQYF.

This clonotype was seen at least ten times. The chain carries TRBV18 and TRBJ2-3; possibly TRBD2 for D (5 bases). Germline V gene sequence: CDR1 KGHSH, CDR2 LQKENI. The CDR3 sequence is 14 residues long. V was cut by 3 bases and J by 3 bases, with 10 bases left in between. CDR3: CASSPSSGTDTQYF. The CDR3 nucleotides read TGTGCCAGCTCACCCTCCTCGGGAACAGATACGCAGTATTTT.

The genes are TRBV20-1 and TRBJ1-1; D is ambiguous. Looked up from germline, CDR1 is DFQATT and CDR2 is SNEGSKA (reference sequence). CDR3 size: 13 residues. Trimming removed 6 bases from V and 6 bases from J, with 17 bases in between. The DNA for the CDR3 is TGCAGTGCCCTGCTTGGGGTGCGAGCTGAAGCTTTCTTT. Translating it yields CSALLGVRAEAFF.

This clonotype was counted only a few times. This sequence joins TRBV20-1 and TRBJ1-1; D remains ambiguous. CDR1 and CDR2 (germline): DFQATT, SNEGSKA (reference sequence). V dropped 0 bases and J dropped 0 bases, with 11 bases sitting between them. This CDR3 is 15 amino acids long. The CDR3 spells CSARDRRGMNTEAFF. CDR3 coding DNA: TGCAGTGCTAGAGATCGGCGGGGTATGAACACTGAAGCTTTCTTT.

For the CDR3, the DNA is TGTGCCAGCAGCAGTCGACAGGGGAAGGATGGCTACACCTTC. As protein: CASSSRQGKDGYTF. The chain uses TRBV9 and TRBJ1-2; TRBD1 matches at 8 bases. This CDR3 is 14 amino acids long. The ends lost 4 bases at V and 6 bases at J; junction bases unmatched: 8. The germline gives CDR1 SGDLS, CDR2 YYNGEE. Variable domain in full (rest from reference TRBV9 and TRBJ1-2): DSGVTQTPKHLITATGQRVTLRCSPRSGDLSVYWYQQSLDQGLQFLIQYYNGEERAKGNILERFSAQQFPDLHSELNLSSLELGDSALYFCASSSRQGKDGYTFGSGTRLTVV.

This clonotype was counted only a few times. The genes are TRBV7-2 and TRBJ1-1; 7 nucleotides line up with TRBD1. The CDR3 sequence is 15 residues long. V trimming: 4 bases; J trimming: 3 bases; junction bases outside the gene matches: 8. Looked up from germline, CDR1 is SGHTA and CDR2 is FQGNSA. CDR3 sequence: CASSSFVGQYTEAFF. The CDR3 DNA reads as TGTGCCAGCAGCTCTTTTGTGGGACAGTACACTGAAGCTTTCTTT.

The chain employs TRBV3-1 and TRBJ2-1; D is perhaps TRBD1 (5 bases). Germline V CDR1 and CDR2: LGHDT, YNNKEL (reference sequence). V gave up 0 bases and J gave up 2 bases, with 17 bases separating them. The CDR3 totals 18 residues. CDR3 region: CASSQELDAEQAYNEQFF. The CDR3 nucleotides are TGTGCCAGCAGCCAAGAGCTTGATGCAGAACAGGCCTACAATGAGCAGTTCTTC.

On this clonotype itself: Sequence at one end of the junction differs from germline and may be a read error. CDR3 bases: TGTACCATCAGTGAGTCCCCAGATCAGCCCCAGCATTTT. This gives the protein CTISESPDQPQHF. V and J are TRBV10-3 and TRBJ1-5; D gene uncertain. CDR3 size: 13 residues. The V gene's germline CDR1 is ENHRY and CDR2 SYGVKD.

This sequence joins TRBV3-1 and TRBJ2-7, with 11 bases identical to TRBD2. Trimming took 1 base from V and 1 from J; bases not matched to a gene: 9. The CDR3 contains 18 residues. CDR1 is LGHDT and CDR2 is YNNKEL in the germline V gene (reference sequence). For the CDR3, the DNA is TGTGCCAGCAGCCAAGGACTAGCGGGGCTCCGTAGATCCTACGAGCAGTACTTC. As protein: CASSQGLAGLRRSYEQYF.

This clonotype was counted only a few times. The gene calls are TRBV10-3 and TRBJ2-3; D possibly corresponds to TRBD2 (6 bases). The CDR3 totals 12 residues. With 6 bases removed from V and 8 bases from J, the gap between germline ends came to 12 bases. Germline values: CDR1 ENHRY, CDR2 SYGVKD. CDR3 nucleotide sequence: TGTGCCATCAGGCTTGACGGGGGTACGCAGTATTTT. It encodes CAIRLDGGTQYF.

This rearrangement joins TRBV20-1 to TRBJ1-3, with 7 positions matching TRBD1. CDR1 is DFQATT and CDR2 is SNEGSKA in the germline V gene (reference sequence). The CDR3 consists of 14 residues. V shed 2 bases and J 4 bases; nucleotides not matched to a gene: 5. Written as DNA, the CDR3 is TGCAGTGCTAGACACAGGGGTGGAGGAAACACCATATATTTT. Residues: CSARHRGGGNTIYF.

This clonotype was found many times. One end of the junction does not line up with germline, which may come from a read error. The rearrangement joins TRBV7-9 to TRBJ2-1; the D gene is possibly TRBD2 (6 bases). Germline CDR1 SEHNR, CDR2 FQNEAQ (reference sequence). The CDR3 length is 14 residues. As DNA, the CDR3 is TGCGCCAGCAGCTTAGCGGACTCCTACAATGAGCAGTTCTTC. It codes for CASSLADSYNEQFF.

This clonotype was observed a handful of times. Written as DNA, the CDR3 is TGTGCCAGCACCCTCGGGACTAGCGGATACAATGAGCAGTTCTTC. Protein product: CASTLGTSGYNEQFF. The rearrangement uses TRBV27 and TRBJ2-1; 11 bases fit TRBD2. There are 15 residues in the CDR3. Per the germline V gene, CDR1 is MNHEY and CDR2 is SMNVEV (reference sequence). V was clipped by 7 bases and J by 4 bases; unmatched bases: 6.

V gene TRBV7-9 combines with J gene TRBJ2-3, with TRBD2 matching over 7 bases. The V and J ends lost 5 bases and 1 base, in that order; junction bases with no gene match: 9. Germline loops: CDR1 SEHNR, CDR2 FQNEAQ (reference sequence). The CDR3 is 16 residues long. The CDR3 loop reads CASSPSSAGGTDTQYF. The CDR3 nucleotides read TGTGCCAGCAGCCCTTCCTCCGCGGGGGGCACAGATACGCAGTATTTT. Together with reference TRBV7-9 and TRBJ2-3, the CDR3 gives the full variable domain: DTGVSQNPRHKITKRGQNVTFRCDPISEHNRLYWYRQTLGQGPEFLTYFQNEAQLEKSRLLSDRFSAERPKGSFSTLEIQRTEQGDSAMYLCASSPSSAGGTDTQYFGPGTRLTVL.